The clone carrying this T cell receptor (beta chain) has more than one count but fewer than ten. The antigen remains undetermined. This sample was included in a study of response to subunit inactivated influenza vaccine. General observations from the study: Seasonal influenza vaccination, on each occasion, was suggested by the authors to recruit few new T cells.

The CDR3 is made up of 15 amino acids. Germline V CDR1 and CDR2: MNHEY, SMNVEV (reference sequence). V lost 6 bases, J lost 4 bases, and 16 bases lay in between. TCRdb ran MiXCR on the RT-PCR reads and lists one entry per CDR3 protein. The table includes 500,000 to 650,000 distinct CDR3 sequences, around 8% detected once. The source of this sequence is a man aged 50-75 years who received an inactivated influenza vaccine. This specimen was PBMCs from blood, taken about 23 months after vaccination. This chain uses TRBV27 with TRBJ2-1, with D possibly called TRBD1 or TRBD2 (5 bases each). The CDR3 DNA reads TGTGCCAGCAGCGAGGGGTCCCCAGGGTACAATGAGCAGTTCTTC. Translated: CASSEGSPGYNEQFF.